These 31 T cell receptor beta chains originate from one sample sequenced in a study of blood T cell repertoires in COVID-19. Produced via immunoSEQ multiplex PCR; TCRdb's table is partial and in-frame only. The sample contains around 50,000 clones, roughly 87% of which appear only once. Sequencing was carried out using peripheral blood. These TCRs come from a woman of 80 years or more with COVID-19, enrolled during active disease.

This rearrangement joins TRBV30 to TRBJ1-6; D is uncertain. Trimming pared 6 bases from V and 4 bases from J, leaving 13 bases between. The CDR3 totals 14 residues. Germline CDR1 reads GTSNPN; CDR2 reads SVGIG (reference sequence). The CDR3 region has the DNA TGTGCCTGCAAAGGGAGCGCTTATAATTCACCCCTCCACTTT. Amino acid sequence: CACKGSAYNSPLHF.

V usage is TRBV19 and J usage is TRBJ2-3; 11 nucleotides match TRBD2. This CDR3 is 16 amino acids long. Germline V gene sequence: CDR1 LNHDA, CDR2 SQIVND (reference sequence). J was trimmed by 0 bases and V by 5 bases; bases with no gene match: 4. The CDR3 DNA reads as TGTGCCAGTAGTTTTGGACTAGCGGGTAGCACAGATACGCAGTATTTT. As protein: CASSFGLAGSTDTQYF.

The rearrangement links TRBV29-1 to TRBJ2-3; 9 nucleotides line up with TRBD1. CDR1 SQVTM and CDR2 ANQGSEA come from the germline V gene. V lost 4 bases and J lost 4; bases outside the gene matches: 3. The CDR3 has 13 residues. CDR3 DNA: TGCAGCGTTGGGACAGGGGCTCCAGATACGCAGTATTTT. Amino acid sequence: CSVGTGAPDTQYF.

This chain connects TRBV7-9 to TRBJ1-6; no reliable D call. Germline V lookup: CDR1 SEHNR, CDR2 FQNEAQ (reference sequence). CDR3 size: 13 residues. Trimming removed 5 bases from V and 10 bases from J, with 12 bases in between. CDR3 amino acids: CASSPEAASPLHF. The DNA for the CDR3 is TGTGCCAGCAGCCCGGAGGCAGCCTCACCCCTCCACTTT.

The chain joins TRBV21-1 to TRBJ1-4; the DNA was not used to check the table's D call, TRBD1. TRBV21-1 is tagged as a pseudogene. This CDR3 is built from 12 residues. The CDR3 reads CARQVTNEKLFF. The CDR3 nucleotides are TGTGCCCGACAGGTAACTAATGAAAAACTGTTTTTT.

The chain carries TRBV15 and TRBJ2-4, with 7 bases aligning to TRBD1. After removal of 1 base from V and 8 bases from J, the junction contained 8 bases not matched to a gene. Germline V gene lookup returns CDR1 LNHNV and CDR2 YYDKDF (reference sequence). CDR3 length equals 15 residues. The CDR3 loop is CATSRVKTGTDIQYF. The CDR3 nucleotides are TGTGCCACCAGCAGAGTAAAGACAGGGACAGACATTCAGTACTTC.

This chain joins TRBV3-1 (or the pseudogene TRBV3-2) and TRBJ2-1, with TRBD2 matching over 13 bases. The CDR3 is 16 residues long. Germline assignment: CDR1 LGHDT and CDR2 YNNKEL (reference sequence). The J segment lost 7 bases and the V segment lost 4 bases, leaving 7 bases of the junction unmatched. The CDR3 loop reads CASSPRLAGGRNEQFF. The CDR3 coding sequence is TGTGCCAGCAGCCCGCGACTAGCGGGGGGAAGGAATGAGCAGTTCTTC.

The V call is TRBV19, the J call TRBJ1-5; tentatively, D is TRBD1 (6 bases). The CDR3 consists of 15 residues. Per the germline V gene, CDR1 is LNHDA and CDR2 is SQIVND (reference sequence). The V and J ends lost 5 bases and 5 bases respectively, with 16 bases between them. CDR3 nucleotides: TGTGCCAGTAGTTCGGACAGCCTAGGGGATCAGCCCCAGCATTTT. Protein product: CASSSDSLGDQPQHF.

This clone was recorded only once. The genes are TRBV6-5 and TRBJ2-5; 9 nucleotides match TRBD2. The CDR3 consists of 16 residues. Germline V gene lookup returns CDR1 MNHEY and CDR2 SVGAGI. V lost 0 bases, J lost 5 bases, and 7 bases stayed unmatched. CDR3 nucleotide sequence: TGTGCCAGCAGTTACTCGAGGCTAGCGGGGATTGAGACCCAGTACTTC. Encoded protein: CASSYSRLAGIETQYF.

This clone has just a few counts. The V and J genes are TRBV2 and TRBJ1-3; 7 bases are shared with TRBD1. The CDR3 sequence is 15 residues long. J gave up 7 bases and V 4 bases, and 10 bases lay outside the gene matches. The germline V gene has CDR1 SNHLY and CDR2 FYNNEI. In DNA, the CDR3 is TGTGCCAGCAGTGCCGCCAGGGGGTCTAGTAACACCATATATTTT. It translates to CASSAARGSSNTIYF.

This clone was detected only once. V is TRBV25-1 and J is TRBJ2-5; 7 positions match TRBD1. Germline lookup yields CDR1 MGHDK and CDR2 SYGVNS. V shed 2 bases, J shed 5 bases, and the junction held 8 bases outside the gene matches. This CDR3 has 15 amino acids. CDR3 bases: TGTGCCAGCAGTGAAGCAAGGGGGCGCATCGAGACCCAGTACTTC. Amino acid sequence: CASSEARGRIETQYF.

Points on this clone: Germline is not matched at one junction end, which may reflect a read error. The CDR3 region is CASGGTQYSEQFF. The CDR3, as DNA: TGTGCCAGTGGGGGGACTCAGTACAGTGAGCAGTTCTTC. The chain employs TRBV19 and TRBJ2-1; D might be TRBD2 (6 bases). Per germline, CDR1 LNHDA and CDR2 SQIVND (reference sequence). CDR3 length equals 13 residues. Combining the CDR3 with reference TRBV19 and TRBJ2-1 gives the whole variable domain DGGITQSPKYLFRKEGQNVTLSCEQNLNHDAMYWYRQDPGQGLRLIYYSQIVNDFQKGDIAEGYSVSREKKESFPLTVTSAQKNPTAFYLCASGGTQYSEQFFGPGTRLTVL.

The V call is TRBV3-1 (or the pseudogene TRBV3-2), the J call TRBJ2-1; 8 nucleotides line up with TRBD1. Trimming at V came to 4 bases and at J to 4 bases, leaving 6 bases not matched to a gene. CDR3 length: 15 residues. The germline V gene has CDR1 LGHDT and CDR2 YNNKEL (reference sequence). CDR3 sequence: CASSPYRDRYNEQFF. Written as DNA, the CDR3 is TGTGCCAGCAGCCCATACCGGGACAGGTACAATGAGCAGTTCTTC.

The rearrangement uses TRBV3-1 (or the pseudogene TRBV3-2) and TRBJ2-3, with 9 nucleotides matching TRBD2. This CDR3 spans 16 amino acids. Germline loops: CDR1 LGHDT, CDR2 YNNKEL (reference sequence). The V segment lost 1 base and the J segment 1 base; nucleotides outside the gene matches: 3. The CDR3: CASSQARTSGTDTQYF. CDR3 DNA sequence: TGTGCCAGCAGCCAAGCCCGGACTAGCGGCACAGATACGCAGTATTTT.

This chain connects TRBV24-1 to TRBJ1-2; D call uncertain. The V end lost 5 bases, the J end lost 4 bases, and 4 bases lay between the germline ends. The germline V gene has CDR1 KGHDR and CDR2 SFDVKD. The CDR3 totals 11 residues. CDR3 loop: CATSAGYGYTF. CDR3 DNA: TGTGCCACCAGTGCCGGCTATGGCTACACCTTC.

The chain recombines TRBV5-1 with TRBJ2-1, with 9 positions matching TRBD2. The length of the CDR3 is 16 residues. V shed 2 bases, J shed 2 bases, and the junction held 5 bases outside the gene matches. Germline assignment: CDR1 SGHRS and CDR2 YFSETQ. This CDR3 reads CASSFLAGVAYNEQFF. Written as DNA, the CDR3 is TGCGCCAGCAGCTTCTTAGCGGGGGTGGCCTACAATGAGCAGTTCTTC.

The chain uses TRBV5-8 and TRBJ2-5; no firm D call. This CDR3 contains 15 residues. CDR1 SGHTS and CDR2 YDEGEE come from the germline V gene. V was shortened by 3 bases and J by 1 base, with 13 bases between the two germline ends. CDR3 residues: CASSSYRAAQETQYF. The CDR3 DNA follows: TGTGCCAGCAGCTCCTATCGAGCTGCCCAAGAGACCCAGTACTTC.

The J gene is TRBJ2-2, the V gene TRBV3-1 (or the pseudogene TRBV3-2); 7 bases match TRBD1. CDR3 length: 14 amino acids. Germline V CDR1 and CDR2: LGHDT, YNNKEL (reference sequence). V shed 4 bases, J shed 5 bases, and the junction held 4 bases outside the gene matches. The CDR3 nucleotides read TGTGCCAGCAGCCTGACAGGGATGACCGGGGAGCTGTTTTTT. It translates to CASSLTGMTGELFF.

The rearrangement joins TRBV7-2 to TRBJ2-2; D is perhaps TRBD2 (7 bases). There are 17 residues in the CDR3. V was shortened by 5 bases and J by 6 bases, with 22 bases between the two germline ends. Per germline, CDR1 SGHTA and CDR2 FQGNSA. The CDR3 loop reads CASSPRGVGAGAGELFF. CDR3 nucleotides: TGTGCCAGCAGCCCCCGGGGGGTGGGGGCGGGGGCCGGGGAGCTGTTTTTT.

The chain links TRBV3-1 (or the pseudogene TRBV3-2) to TRBJ2-7; 10 bases fit TRBD1. This CDR3 region has 15 residues. The V and J ends lost 1 base and 3 bases, in that order; junction bases with no gene match: 3. The V gene's germline CDR1 is LGHDT and CDR2 YNNKEL (reference sequence). CDR3 protein: CASSQGTGGFYEQYF. The DNA of the CDR3 is TGTGCCAGCAGCCAAGGGACAGGGGGTTTCTACGAGCAGTACTTC.

The chain combines TRBV20-1 with TRBJ2-5; weak D call: TRBD2 (5 bases). The CDR3 is 11 amino acids. Germline CDR1 DFQATT, CDR2 SNEGSKA (reference sequence). V lost 8 bases and J lost 5, with 12 bases in between. DNA for the CDR3: TGCAGTCCCCAACTAGGGGAGACCCAGTACTTC. It translates to CSPQLGETQYF.

The chain links TRBV11-2 to TRBJ2-7; 8 bases map to TRBD2. In germline, CDR1 is SGHAT, CDR2 FQNNGV. This CDR3 comprises 17 residues. J was trimmed by 2 bases and V by 0 bases; bases with no gene match: 9. This CDR3 reads CASSLDGSGGAPYEQYF. DNA of the CDR3: TGTGCCAGCAGCTTAGATGGGAGCGGGGGTGCTCCCTACGAGCAGTACTTC.

The rearrangement uses TRBV2 and TRBJ2-5; 8 bases match TRBD2. CDR3 length: 15 residues. Looked up from germline, CDR1 is SNHLY and CDR2 is FYNNEI. V trimming: 7 bases; J trimming: 3 bases; junction bases outside the gene matches: 10. This chain's CDR3 is CASTLTALAEETQYF. The CDR3 coding sequence is TGTGCCAGCACCCTGACCGCACTAGCGGAAGAGACCCAGTACTTC.

The chain recombines TRBV12-3 or TRBV12-4 with TRBJ2-7; unclear D gene. The V end was cut by 5 bases, the J end by 3 bases, with 5 bases between. The CDR3 covers 11 residues. For the CDR3, the DNA is TGTGCCAGCAGTCTAAACTACGAGCAGTACTTC. Translation gives CASSLNYEQYF.

This chain uses TRBV5-6 with TRBJ1-2, with 10 nucleotides matching TRBD1. Per the germline V gene, CDR1 is SGHDT and CDR2 is YYEEEE. The CDR3 covers 16 residues. J gave up 4 bases and V 2 bases, and 8 bases lay outside the gene matches. CDR3 sequence reads: CASSFAGTGVFYGYTF. CDR3 bases: TGTGCCAGCAGCTTCGCCGGGACAGGGGTTTTCTATGGCTACACCTTC. Full variable domain (remainder filled in from reference TRBV5-6 and TRBJ1-2): DAGVTQSPTHLIKTRGQQVTLRCSPKSGHDTVSWYQQALGQGPQFIFQYYEEEERQRGNFPDRFSGHQFPNYSSELNVNALLLGDSALYLCASSFAGTGVFYGYTFGSGTRLTVV.

The CDR3 DNA reads as TGTGCCAGCTCAGGGGACAGTAATCAGCCCCAGCATTTT. Protein product: CASSGDSNQPQHF. The chain joins TRBV18 to TRBJ1-5, with 7 bases that match TRBD1. The CDR3 runs to 13 residues. Germline CDR1 reads KGHSH; CDR2 reads LQKENI. V shed 5 bases, J shed 4 bases, and the junction held 2 bases outside the gene matches. Together with reference TRBV18 and TRBJ1-5, the CDR3 gives the full variable domain: NAGVMQNPRHLVRRRGQEARLRCSPMKGHSHVYWYRQLPEEGLKFMVYLQKENIIDESGMPKERFSAEFPKEGPSILRIQQVVRGDSAAYFCASSGDSNQPQHFGDGTRLSIL.

V is TRBV6-1 and J is TRBJ1-1; the D gene is possibly TRBD1 (5 bases). CDR1 is MNHNS and CDR2 is SASEGT in the germline V gene. The CDR3 sequence is 16 residues long. V gave up 3 bases and J gave up 5 bases, with 19 bases separating them. The chain's CDR3 is CASSDLGGWTGTEAFF. In DNA form, the CDR3 reads TGTGCCAGCAGTGACCTCGGGGGATGGACGGGTACTGAAGCTTTCTTT.

The CDR3: CASSLTGSTDTQYF. The CDR3 nucleotides are TGCGCCAGCAGCCTGACAGGGAGCACAGATACGCAGTATTTT. The chain employs TRBV10-1 and TRBJ2-3, with TRBD1 matching 7 bases. J gave up 0 bases and V 6 bases, and 3 bases lay outside the gene matches. The germline V gene encodes CDR1 WNHNN and CDR2 SYGVQD (reference sequence). The CDR3 is 14 residues long.

V and J are TRBV7-2 and TRBJ2-2; TRBD1 matches 7 bases. J lost 5 bases, V lost 5 bases, and 11 bases had no gene match. Germline V CDR1 and CDR2: SGHTA, FQGNSA. The length of the CDR3 is 16 residues. This chain's CDR3 is CASSPIGAGGTGELFF. The CDR3 DNA is TGTGCCAGCAGCCCGATCGGGGCAGGGGGAACCGGGGAGCTGTTTTTT.

V and J are TRBV3-1 (or the pseudogene TRBV3-2) and TRBJ2-3; D gene uncertain. Germline CDR1 reads LGHDT; CDR2 reads YNNKEL (reference sequence). The CDR3 covers 16 residues. V dropped 1 base and J dropped 5 bases, with 16 bases sitting between them. CDR3 nucleotides: TGTGCCAGCAGCCAAGTTTCCCTGTCGAGAGGAGATACGCAGTATTTT. Translating gives CASSQVSLSRGDTQYF.

The chain uses TRBV11-2 and TRBJ2-3; D is perhaps TRBD1 (5 bases). Trimming cost V 0 bases and J 8 bases, with 21 bases left between them. The CDR3 runs to 17 residues. Germline CDR1 and CDR2: SGHAT and FQNNGV. DNA of the CDR3: TGTGCCAGCAGCTTAGATTCCCAGGGCCTACCTTGGGGTACGCAGTATTTT. Amino acids: CASSLDSQGLPWGTQYF.